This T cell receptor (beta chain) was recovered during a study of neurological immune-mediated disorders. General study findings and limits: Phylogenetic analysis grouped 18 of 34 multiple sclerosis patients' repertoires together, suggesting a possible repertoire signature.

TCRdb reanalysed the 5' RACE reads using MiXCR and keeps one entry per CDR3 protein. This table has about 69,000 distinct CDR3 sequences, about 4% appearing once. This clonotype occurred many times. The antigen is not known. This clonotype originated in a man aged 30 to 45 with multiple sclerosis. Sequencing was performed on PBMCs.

This chain's CDR3 is CSVDTGANVLTF. CDR3 nucleotides: TGCAGCGTTGATACTGGGGCCAACGTCCTGACTTTC. The chain couples TRBV29-1 to TRBJ2-6, with D uncertain. CDR3 length equals 12 residues. V lost 3 bases and J 2 bases, leaving 2 bases between the germline ends. CDR1 and CDR2 from the germline V gene are SQVTM and ANQGSEA. Together with reference TRBV29-1 and TRBJ2-6, the CDR3 gives the full variable domain: SAVISQKPSRDICQRGTSLTIQCQVDSQVTMMFWYRQQPGQSLTLIATANQGSEATYESGFVIDKFPISRPNLTFSTLTVSNMSPEDSSIYLCSVDTGANVLTFGAGSRLTVL.